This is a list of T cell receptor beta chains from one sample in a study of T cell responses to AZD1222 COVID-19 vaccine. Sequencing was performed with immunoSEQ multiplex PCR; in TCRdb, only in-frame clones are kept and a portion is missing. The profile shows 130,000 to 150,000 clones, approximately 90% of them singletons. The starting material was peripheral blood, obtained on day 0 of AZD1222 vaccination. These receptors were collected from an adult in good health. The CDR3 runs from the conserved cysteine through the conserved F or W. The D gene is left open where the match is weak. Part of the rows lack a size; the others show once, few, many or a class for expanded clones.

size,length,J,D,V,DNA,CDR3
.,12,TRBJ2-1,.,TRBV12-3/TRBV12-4,TGTGCCAGCAGTTCCCTGTACAATGAGCAGTTCTTC,CASSSLYNEQFF
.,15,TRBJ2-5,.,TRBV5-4,TGTGCCAGCAGGGGCACGGCGGGGCCTATGGAGACCCAGTACTTC,CASRGTAGPMETQYF
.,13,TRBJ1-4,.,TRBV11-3,TGTGCCAGCAGCTCCGGGCCAAGGGAAAAACTGTTTTTT,CASSSGPREKLFF
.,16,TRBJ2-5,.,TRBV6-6,TGTGCCAGCCCAAACCCCGTCACGATGTGGGAAGAGACCCAGTACTTC,CASPNPVTMWEETQYF
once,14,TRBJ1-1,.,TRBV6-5,TGTGCCAGCAGTTATAGTTCGGGGCACACTGAAGCTTTCTTT,CASSYSSGHTEAFF
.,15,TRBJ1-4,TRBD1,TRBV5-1,TGCGCCAGCAGCCCTTCGGGACAGGGAGGTGAAAAACTGTTTTTT,CASSPSGQGGEKLFF
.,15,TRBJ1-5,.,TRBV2,TGTGCCAGCAGTGAGACAGCTTATAGCAATCAGCCCCAGCATTTT,CASSETAYSNQPQHF
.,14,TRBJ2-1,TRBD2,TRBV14,TGTGCCAGCAGCCAAGATTGGACTAGTGATGAGCAGTTCTTC,CASSQDWTSDEQFF
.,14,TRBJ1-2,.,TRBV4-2,TGTGCCAGCAGCCTCGCAGGAGGGAACTATGGCTACACCTTC,CASSLAGGNYGYTF
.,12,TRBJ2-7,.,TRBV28,TGTGCCAGCAGACCAGTAGGGGACGAGCAGTACTTC,CASRPVGDEQYF
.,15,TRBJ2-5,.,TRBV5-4,TGTGCCAGCAGCTTGCAGGGGCCGGGCGAAGAGACCCAGTACTTC,CASSLQGPGEETQYF
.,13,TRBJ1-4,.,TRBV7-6,TGTGCCAGCAGCCTGGGCCCCGATGAAAAACTGTTTTTT,CASSLGPDEKLFF
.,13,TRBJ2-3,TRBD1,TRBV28,TGTGCCAGCAGGGAGACAGGGACAGATACGCAGTATTTT,CASRETGTDTQYF
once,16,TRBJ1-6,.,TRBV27,TGTGCCAGCAGTTACGAAGGGCCTAGTTATAATTCACCCCTCCACTTT,CASSYEGPSYNSPLHF
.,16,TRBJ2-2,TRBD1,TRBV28,TGTGCCAGCAGTCTTCCCCAGGGGGTTCCGGGCGGGGAGCTGTTTTTT,CASSLPQGVPGGELFF
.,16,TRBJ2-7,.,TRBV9,TGTGCCAGCAGCATAGATGGGGGGCCCTACACCTACGAGCAGTACTTC,CASSIDGGPYTYEQYF
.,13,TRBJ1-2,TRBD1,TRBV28,TGTGCCAGCAGTTTATCCGACAGGGCAGGCTACACCTTC,CASSLSDRAGYTF
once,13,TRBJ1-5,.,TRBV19,TGTGCCAGTAGTATAGGGTTGGGACAGCCCCAGCATTTT,CASSIGLGQPQHF
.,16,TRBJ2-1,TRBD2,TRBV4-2,TGTGCCAGCAGCCAAGAAACTAGCGGGGGGTACAATGAGCAGTTCTTC,CASSQETSGGYNEQFF
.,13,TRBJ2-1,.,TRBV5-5,TGTGCCAGCAGTCGGAAATTAAACAATGAGCAGTTCTTC,CASSRKLNNEQFF
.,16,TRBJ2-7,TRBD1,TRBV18,TGTGCCAGCACAGAAGACCGGACAGGGGGTCTCCTCGAGCAGTACTTC,CASTEDRTGGLLEQYF
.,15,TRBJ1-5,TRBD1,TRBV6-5,TGTGCCAGCAGTAGGACAGGGGCTAGCAATCAGCCCCAGCATTTT,CASSRTGASNQPQHF
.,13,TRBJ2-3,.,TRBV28,TGTGCCACCGCAGGGACGTGGGGAGATACGCAGTATTTT,CATAGTWGDTQYF
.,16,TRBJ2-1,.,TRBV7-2,TGTGCCAGCAGCTTAGGGGCGATTACCTCCTACAATGAGCAGTTCTTC,CASSLGAITSYNEQFF
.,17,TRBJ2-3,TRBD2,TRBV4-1,TGCGCCAGCAGCCAAGGGGGACTAGTGGGGGCTCTGGGTACGCAGTATTTT,CASSQGGLVGALGTQYF
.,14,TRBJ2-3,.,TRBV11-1,TGTGCCAGCAGCTTACAGGGTGGCACAGATACGCAGTATTTT,CASSLQGGTDTQYF
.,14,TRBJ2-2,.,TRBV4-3,TGCGCCAGCAGCCAAGGACTAGAAAACGGGGAGCTGTTTTTT,CASSQGLENGELFF
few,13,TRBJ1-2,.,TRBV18,TGTGCCAGCTCACCACGCGGGAAGGAAGGCTACACCTTC,CASSPRGKEGYTF
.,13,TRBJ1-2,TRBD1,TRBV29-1,TGCAGCGCCGGACGGGACAGGGAGCATGGCTACACCTTC,CSAGRDREHGYTF
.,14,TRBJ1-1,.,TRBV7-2,TGTGCCAGCAGCTTAGCCAGGGCGAACACTGAAGCTTTCTTT,CASSLARANTEAFF
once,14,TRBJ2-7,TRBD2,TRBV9,TGTGCCAGCAGCGTAGGTAGCGGGAGTTACGAGCAGTACTTC,CASSVGSGSYEQYF
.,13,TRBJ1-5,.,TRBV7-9,TGTGCCAGCAGCTTGGACCGCAATCAGCCCCAGCATTTT,CASSLDRNQPQHF
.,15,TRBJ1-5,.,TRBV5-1,TGCGCCAGCAGCTTGTGGGGAGCAGGCAATCAGCTCCAGCATTTT,CASSLWGAGNQLQHF
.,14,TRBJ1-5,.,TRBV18,TGTGCCAGCTCACCTGGGAAGGGGGATCAGCCCCAGCATTTT,CASSPGKGDQPQHF
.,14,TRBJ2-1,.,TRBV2,TGTGCCAGCATTCGGGATAGGGACGACGGTGAGCAGTTCTTC,CASIRDRDDGEQFF
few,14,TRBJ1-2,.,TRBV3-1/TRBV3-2,TGTGCCAGCAGCCCCTCGGCAGGGGACCGGGGCTACACCTTC,CASSPSAGDRGYTF
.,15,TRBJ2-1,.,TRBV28,TGTGCCAGCACCCTCCGGGACGTGGGAATCAATGAGCAGTTCTTC,CASTLRDVGINEQFF
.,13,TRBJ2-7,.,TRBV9,TGTGCCAGCAGCGTAGGCGGTTCCTACGAGCAGTACTTC,CASSVGGSYEQYF
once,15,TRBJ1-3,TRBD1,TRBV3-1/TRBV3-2,TGTGCCAGCAGCCGGGACAGGGGCTCTGGAAACACCATATATTTT,CASSRDRGSGNTIYF
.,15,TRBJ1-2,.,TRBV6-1,TGTGCCAGCAGTGACCATCCCGGGGGCGTAGATGGCTACACCTTC,CASSDHPGGVDGYTF
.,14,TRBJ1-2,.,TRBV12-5,TGTGCTAGTGGTCCACAACACCCGAACTATGGCTACACCTTC,CASGPQHPNYGYTF
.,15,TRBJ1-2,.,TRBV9,TGTGCCAGCAGCGCTCCGGGACAATTTAACTATGGCTACACCTTC,CASSAPGQFNYGYTF
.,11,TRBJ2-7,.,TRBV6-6,TGTGCCAGCTCCGGCGGGACGGGGCAGTACTTC,CASSGGTGQYF
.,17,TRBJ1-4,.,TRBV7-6,TGTGCCAGCAGCTTCGACAGGATTAAGCTAACTAATGAAAAACTGTTTTTT,CASSFDRIKLTNEKLFF
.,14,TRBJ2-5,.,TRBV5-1,TGCGCCAGCAGCCTAGAGCTAAGGCAAGAGACCCAGTACTTC,CASSLELRQETQYF
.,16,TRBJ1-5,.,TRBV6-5,TGTGCCAGCAGTTACTCAGGGCCACAGGGCAATCAGCCCCAGCATTTT,CASSYSGPQGNQPQHF
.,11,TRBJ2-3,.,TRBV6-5,TGTGCCAGCAGGGACGGCCATACGCAGTATTTT,CASRDGHTQYF
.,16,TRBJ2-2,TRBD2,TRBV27,TGTGCCAGCGGGGGACTAGCGGGAGTTAGCGCCGGGGAGCTGTTTTTT,CASGGLAGVSAGELFF
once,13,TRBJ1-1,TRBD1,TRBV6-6,TGTGCCAGCTGGGACAGGGTGTCTTCAGAAGCTTTCTTT,CASWDRVSSEAFF
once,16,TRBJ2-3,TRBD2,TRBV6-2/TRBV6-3,TGTGCCAGCAGTACCCCCCCCAGCGGGGGGGTTGATACGCAGTATTTT,CASSTPPSGGVDTQYF
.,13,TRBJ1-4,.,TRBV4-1,TGCGCCAGCAGCCCCGTCTTGCGTGAAAAACTGTTTTTT,CASSPVLREKLFF
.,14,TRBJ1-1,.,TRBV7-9,TGTGCCAGCAGCCCAGGACGGAGCAACACTGAAGCTTTCTTT,CASSPGRSNTEAFF
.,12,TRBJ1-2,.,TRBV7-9,TGTGCCAGCAGCTCCCAGCCGGGACTCCTCACCTTC,CASSSQPGLLTF
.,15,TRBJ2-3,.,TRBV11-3,TGTGTCAGCAGCTTAGGGGTGGATAGCACAGATACGCAGTATTTT,CVSSLGVDSTDTQYF